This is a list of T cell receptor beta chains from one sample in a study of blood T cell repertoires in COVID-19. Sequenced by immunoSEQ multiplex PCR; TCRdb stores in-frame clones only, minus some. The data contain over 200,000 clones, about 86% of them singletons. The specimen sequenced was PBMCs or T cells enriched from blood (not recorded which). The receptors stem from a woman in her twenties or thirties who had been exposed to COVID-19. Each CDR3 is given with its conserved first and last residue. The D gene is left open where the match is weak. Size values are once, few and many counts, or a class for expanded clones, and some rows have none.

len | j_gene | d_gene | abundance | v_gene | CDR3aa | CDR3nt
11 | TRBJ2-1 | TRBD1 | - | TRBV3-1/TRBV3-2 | CASSQGQGAFF | TGTGCCAGCAGCCAAGGACAGGGGGCGTTCTTC
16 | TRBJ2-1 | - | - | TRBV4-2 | CASSQVGGGFYNEQFF | TGTGCCAGCAGCCAAGTCGGCGGGGGCTTCTACAATGAGCAGTTCTTC
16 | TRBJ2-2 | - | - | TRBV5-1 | CASSFGQATNTGELFF | TGCGCCAGCAGCTTCGGCCAGGCGACAAACACCGGGGAGCTGTTTTTT
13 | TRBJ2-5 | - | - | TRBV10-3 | CAAGGPPQETQYF | TGTGCCGCTGGAGGGCCACCTCAAGAGACCCAGTACTTC
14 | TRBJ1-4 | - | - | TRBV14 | CASSNLQVDEKLFF | TGTGCCAGCAGCAATCTACAGGTGGATGAAAAACTGTTTTTT
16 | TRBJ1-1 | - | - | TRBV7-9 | CASSLIGRGPNTEAFF | TGTGCCAGCAGCTTAATTGGGAGGGGCCCGAACACTGAAGCTTTCTTT
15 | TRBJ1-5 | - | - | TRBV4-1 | CASSQEGQGGRPQHF | TGCGCCAGCAGCCAAGAAGGGCAGGGCGGGAGGCCCCAGCATTTT
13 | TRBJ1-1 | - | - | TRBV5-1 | CASTLGTNTEAFF | TGCGCCAGCACTCTGGGGACTAACACTGAAGCTTTCTTT
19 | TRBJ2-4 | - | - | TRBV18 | CASSPPGPGVSAGKNIQYF | TGTGCCAGCTCACCACCAGGGCCAGGGGTGAGTGCTGGCAAAAACATTCAGTACTTC
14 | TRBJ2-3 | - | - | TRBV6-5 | CASRTGSKLDTQYF | TGTGCCAGCCGCACAGGGTCTAAGCTGGATACGCAGTATTTT
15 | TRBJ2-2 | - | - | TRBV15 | CATTLGEATTGELFF | TGTGCCACCACCCTTGGTGAAGCGACCACCGGGGAGCTGTTTTTT
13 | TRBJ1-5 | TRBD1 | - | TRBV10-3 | CAISTTGDQPQHF | TGTGCCATCAGTACGACAGGGGACCAGCCCCAGCATTTT
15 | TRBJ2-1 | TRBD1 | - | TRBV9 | CASSGGTDSYNEQFF | TGTGCCAGCAGCGGAGGGACAGACTCCTACAATGAGCAGTTCTTC
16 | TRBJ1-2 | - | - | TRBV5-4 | CASSPRGGVVGYGYTF | TGTGCCAGCAGCCCGAGGGGGGGGGTGGTTGGCTATGGCTACACCTTC
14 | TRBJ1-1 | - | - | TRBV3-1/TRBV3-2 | CASSLSSGNTEAFF | TGTGCCAGCAGCCTCTCCAGTGGGAACACTGAAGCTTTCTTT
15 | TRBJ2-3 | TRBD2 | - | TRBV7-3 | CASSLPGRGANTQYF | TGTGCCAGCAGCCTACCAGGGCGGGGGGCAAATACGCAGTATTTT
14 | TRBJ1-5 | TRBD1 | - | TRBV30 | CAWSVGQGFQPQHF | TGTGCCTGGAGTGTTGGACAGGGGTTTCAGCCCCAGCATTTT
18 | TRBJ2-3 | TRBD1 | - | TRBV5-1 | CASSPIRTGGLRTDTQYF | TGCGCCAGCAGCCCAATCCGGACAGGGGGTCTTCGCACAGATACGCAGTATTTT
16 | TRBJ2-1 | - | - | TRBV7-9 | CASSSWPGYYHNEQFF | TGTGCCAGCAGCAGCTGGCCGGGTTACTATCACAATGAGCAGTTCTTC
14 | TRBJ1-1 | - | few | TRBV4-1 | CASSQGPGTTEAFF | TGCGCCAGCAGCCAAGGACCAGGGACTACTGAAGCTTTCTTT
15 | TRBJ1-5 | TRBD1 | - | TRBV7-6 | CASPGRGRVNQPQHF | TGTGCCAGCCCCGGTAGGGGGCGGGTCAATCAGCCCCAGCATTTT
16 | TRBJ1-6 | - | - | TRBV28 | CASSPPLGSYNSPLHF | TGTGCCAGCAGCCCCCCTCTAGGATCCTATAATTCACCCCTCCACTTT
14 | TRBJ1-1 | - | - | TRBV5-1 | CASSLSGVGTEAFF | TGCGCCAGCAGCTTGTCAGGGGTAGGCACTGAAGCTTTCTTT
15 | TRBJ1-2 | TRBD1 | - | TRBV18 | CASSPVGTGSYGYTF | TGTGCCAGCTCACCGGTCGGGACAGGGTCCTATGGCTACACCTTC
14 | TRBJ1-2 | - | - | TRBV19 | CASSWGGINYGYTF | TGTGCCAGTAGCTGGGGGGGGATTAACTATGGCTACACCTTC
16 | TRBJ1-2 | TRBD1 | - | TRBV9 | CASSATTTGTDYGYTF | TGTGCCAGCAGCGCAACCACCACCGGGACAGACTATGGCTACACCTTC
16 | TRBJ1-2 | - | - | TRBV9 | CASSVVGGTAPYGYTF | TGTGCCAGCAGCGTAGTCGGAGGGACCGCACCTTATGGCTACACCTTC
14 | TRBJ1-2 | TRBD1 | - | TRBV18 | CASSPPQGAARYTF | TGTGCCAGCTCACCGCCCCAGGGGGCGGCTCGCTACACCTTC
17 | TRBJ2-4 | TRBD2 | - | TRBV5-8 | CASSLHFSQRGKNIQYF | TGTGCCAGCAGCTTGCATTTTTCTCAGCGGGGAAAAAACATTCAGTACTTC
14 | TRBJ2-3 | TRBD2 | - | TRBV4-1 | CASSLSGGADTQYF | TGCGCCAGCAGCCTAAGCGGGGGGGCAGATACGCAGTATTTT
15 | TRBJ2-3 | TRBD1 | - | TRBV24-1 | CATSGTGQGTDTQYF | TGTGCCACCAGTGGGACAGGCCAAGGGACAGATACGCAGTATTTT
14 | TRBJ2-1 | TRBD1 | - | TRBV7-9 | CASSRGQGAYEQFF | TGTGCCAGCAGCCGGGGACAGGGGGCCTATGAGCAGTTCTTC
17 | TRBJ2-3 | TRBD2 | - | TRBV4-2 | CASSQEASGGATDTQYF | TGTGCCAGCAGCCAAGAGGCTAGCGGGGGGGCCACAGATACGCAGTATTTT
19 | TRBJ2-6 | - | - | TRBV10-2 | CASKALQGRMSAGANVLTF | TGCGCCAGCAAAGCCCTACAGGGTAGGATGTCGGCTGGGGCCAACGTCCTGACTTTC
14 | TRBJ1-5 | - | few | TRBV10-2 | CASSESGHSSAQHF | TGCGCCAGCAGTGAGTCGGGACACTCGTCGGCCCAGCATTTT
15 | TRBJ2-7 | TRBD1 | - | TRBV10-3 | CAISERTGGNYEQYF | TGTGCCATCAGTGAACGGACAGGGGGAAACTACGAGCAGTACTTC
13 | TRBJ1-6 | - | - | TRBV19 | CASLGQPNSPLHF | TGTGCCAGCCTAGGACAGCCGAATTCACCCCTCCACTTT
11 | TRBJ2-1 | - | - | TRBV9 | CASSLHNEQFF | TGTGCCAGCAGCCTACACAATGAGCAGTTCTTC
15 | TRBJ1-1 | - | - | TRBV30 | CAWGHLGGTNTEAFF | TGTGCCTGGGGACATTTAGGGGGAACGAACACTGAAGCTTTCTTT
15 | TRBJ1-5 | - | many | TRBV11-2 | CASSGTAGGNQPQHF | TGTGCCAGCAGCGGAACGGCAGGGGGCAATCAGCCCCAGCATTTT
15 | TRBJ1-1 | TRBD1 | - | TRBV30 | CAWSYPSDREGKAFF | TGTGCCTGGAGTTACCCCTCGGACAGGGAAGGAAAAGCTTTCTTT
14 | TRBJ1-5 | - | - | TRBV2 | CASSPERGRQPQHF | TGTGCCAGCAGCCCTGAAAGGGGCCGCCAGCCCCAGCATTTT
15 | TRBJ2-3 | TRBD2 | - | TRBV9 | CASSFSGGATDTQYF | TGTGCCAGCAGCTTTAGCGGGGGGGCCACAGATACGCAGTATTTT
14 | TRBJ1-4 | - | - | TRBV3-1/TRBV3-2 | CASSLRVEDEKLFF | TGTGCCAGCAGCCTCAGGGTCGAAGATGAAAAACTGTTTTTT
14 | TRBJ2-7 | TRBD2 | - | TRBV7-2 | CASSLPGLWYEQYF | TGTGCCAGCAGCTTACCGGGACTATGGTACGAGCAGTACTTC
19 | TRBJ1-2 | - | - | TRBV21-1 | CASSKVSDGPGMFNYGYTF | TGTGCCAGCAGCAAAGTATCAGATGGGCCGGGAATGTTTAACTATGGCTACACCTTC
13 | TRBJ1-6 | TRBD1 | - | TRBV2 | CAGGQDHNSPLHF | TGTGCCGGTGGACAGGACCATAATTCACCCCTCCACTTT
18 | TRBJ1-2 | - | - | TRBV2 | CASSEAIGWQAALYGYTF | TGTGCCAGCAGTGAAGCAATCGGTTGGCAGGCTGCCCTCTATGGCTACACCTTC
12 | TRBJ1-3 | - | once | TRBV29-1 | CSGGTAGNTIYF | TGCAGCGGCGGGACCGCGGGAAACACCATATATTTT
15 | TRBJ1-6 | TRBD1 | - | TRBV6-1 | CASSEASTGGSTLHF | TGTGCCAGCAGTGAAGCAAGTACAGGGGGCTCGACCCTCCACTTT